The sequence of this T cell receptor (beta chain) was determined in a study of cytomegalovirus exposure and HLA in healthy donors. General observations from the study: An analysis done earlier found most TCR beta V segments productive about 90% or about 30% of the time. Published work reported that the classifier diagnosed cytomegalovirus status with high specificity and sensitivity. The study flagged about 150 TCR beta chains as cytomegalovirus-associated.

CDR3 length: 15 residues. V lost 5 bases and J lost 1; bases outside the gene matches: 7. Germline-derived CDR1 and CDR2 are SGHNT and YYREEE (reference sequence). Participants comprised healthy donors of bone marrow. Notes on this clone: Its antigen is unknown.

PCR employed 60 Vbeta and 13 Jbeta primers. Here immunoSEQ multiplex PCR was the method, and the copy in TCRdb shows in-frame clones only, minus some. The table records approximately 110,000 clones, around three quarters of them present only once. The V and J genes are TRBV5-4 and TRBJ1-1; 8 bases are a match to TRBD1. The source of this sequence is a man aged 45-65 years in good health and CMV-seropositive. The sequenced material came from PBMCs. CDR3: CASRGMGQENTEAFF. The CDR3 bases are TGTGCCAGCAGAGGTATGGGACAGGAGAACACTGAAGCTTTCTTT.